The clone carrying this T cell receptor (beta chain) appeared many times. Its antigen is undetermined. The second PCR ran roughly 7 to 11 cycles with a sample-barcoded 5' primer and J-beta primers. TCRdb re-called the 5' RACE reads through MiXCR, storing one row per CDR3 protein. The sample includes 550,000 to 800,000 distinct CDR3 sequences, 21% seen only once; the top ten take 3.6%. The source of the sample is a study of blood T cells in healthy people across ages. Points from the study as a whole: Comparison with aged donors showed that long-lived donors had more naive CD4+ cells and higher diversity. Age advanced and TCR beta diversity per million T cells fell, roughly linearly.

With V trimmed by 1 base and J by 6 bases, 3 bases remained unmatched. The CDR3 runs to 15 residues. The sample, approximately 10 milliliters of peripheral blood, was drawn from each donor. The authors extracted at least 5 micrograms of total RNA per sample. What was sequenced was blood. V usage is TRBV12-3 or TRBV12-4 and J usage is TRBJ1-5, with 10 bases identical to TRBD1. This clonotype was sampled from a man between 65 and 79 years old in good health. The CDR3 DNA follows: TGTGCCAGCAGTTTAGATGACAGGGGGCGTCAGCCCCAGCATTTT. Translation: CASSLDDRGRQPQHF.